The 22 T cell receptor beta chains given below trace back to one sample, sequenced in a study of T cells in Graves' hyperthyroidism and ophthalmopathy (dated by TCRdb to about 2019). Library creation used multiplex PCR. The instrument given in TCRdb is Illumina HiSeq 2000. The TCR beta CDR3 regions were amplified from the RNA transcripts. The first round of RT-PCR for the TCR CDR3 was performed with the HTBI primer set and the Qiagen OneStep RT-PCR kit. TCRdb reprocessing: public reads trimmed at Q25 with fastp, clones called with MiXCR, in-frame beta chains kept. Every distinct CDR3 protein forms one entry, paired with its most common genes and DNA. The sample profile shows about 290,000 distinct CDR3 sequences; 13% of them were found once. Of the sample, 6% to 8% is held by the ten largest clones. The sequenced sample was blood. These receptors were collected from a woman aged 25 to 45 with Graves' hyperthyroidism that later progressed to Graves' ophthalmopathy.

This clonotype was observed many times. The chain joins TRBV12-3 or TRBV12-4 to TRBJ2-5; 10 bases fit TRBD1. J lost 5 bases, V lost 3 bases, and 9 bases had no gene match. This CDR3 has 16 amino acids. The CDR3 sequence: CASSFFPTGGRETQYF. DNA of the CDR3: TGTGCCAGCAGTTTTTTCCCGACAGGGGGCCGGGAGACCCAGTACTTC.

The table lists this clonotype with many counts. The genes are TRBV7-9 and TRBJ2-6; tentatively, D is TRBD2 (5 bases). The CDR3 runs to 15 residues. Per the germline V gene, CDR1 is SEHNR and CDR2 is FQNEAQ (reference sequence). V shed 4 bases and J shed 0 bases, with 7 bases lying between them. For the CDR3, the DNA is TGTGCCAGCAGCTGGGAGCACTCTGGGGCCAACGTCCTGACTTTC. Translation: CASSWEHSGANVLTF.

This chain connects TRBV5-5 to TRBJ2-1, with 10 bases matching TRBD2. The length of the CDR3 is 17 residues. Germline trimming cut 0 bases from V and 8 bases from J; bases unmatched to any gene: 11. The V gene's germline CDR1 is SGHKS and CDR2 YYEKEE (reference sequence). As DNA, the CDR3 is TGTGCCAGCAGCTTGGGGGGAGCGGGAGGGCGGCTAGATGAGCAGTTCTTC. This encodes CASSLGGAGGRLDEQFF.

This clonotype was seen a few times. CDR3: CASSLRQGALNEQFF. The DNA of the CDR3 is TGCGCCAGCAGCCTCCGACAGGGGGCTTTGAATGAGCAGTTCTTC. The chain links TRBV4-3 to TRBJ2-1, with 10 nucleotides matching TRBD1. The trim removed 4 bases at V and 7 bases at J, leaving 7 bases unmatched. The length of the CDR3 is 15 residues. CDR1 LGHNA and CDR2 YSLEER come from the germline V gene.

This clonotype came up many times. The CDR3 region has the DNA TGTGCCAGCAGGGTTAGCGGGAGAAAGAACACCGGGGAGCTGTTTTTT. Protein: CASRVSGRKNTGELFF. The chain recombines TRBV7-9 with TRBJ2-2, with 9 bases fitting TRBD2. Germline V gene data show CDR1 as SEHNR and CDR2 as FQNEAQ (reference sequence). With V trimmed by 6 bases and J by 1 base, 6 bases remained unmatched. The CDR3 has 16 amino acids.

This clonotype was observed at least ten times. The chain has TRBV3-1 and TRBJ1-3, with D possibly matching TRBD1 (5 bases). The germline V gene has CDR1 LGHDT and CDR2 YNNKEL (reference sequence). The CDR3 has 16 residues. Trimming cost V 0 bases and J 0 bases, with 9 bases left between them. The CDR3 DNA follows: TGTGCCAGCAGCCAAGAGATACAGGCCTCTGGAAACACCATATATTTT. Its translation is CASSQEIQASGNTIYF.

This clonotype was picked up a small number of times. The V gene is TRBV7-2, the J gene TRBJ2-2; D remains unclear. The CDR3 runs 12 residues. Germline values: CDR1 SGHTA, CDR2 FQGNSA. V shed 0 bases and J shed 9 bases, with 5 bases lying between them. The CDR3 is CASSLAGWELFF. CDR3 coding DNA: TGTGCCAGCAGCTTAGCGGGATGGGAGCTGTTTTTT.

This clonotype was seen many times. V gene TRBV12-3 or TRBV12-4 combines with J gene TRBJ1-1; no firm D call. The CDR3 runs 12 residues. Trimming left V 7 bases short and J 4 bases short, with 10 bases between. In DNA, the CDR3 is TGTGCCAGCACACCTGATCTCACTGAAGCTTTCTTT. Translation gives CASTPDLTEAFF.

This clonotype was detected a few times. The junction departs from germline at one end; a sequencing error may be responsible. The V gene is TRBV20-1, the J gene TRBJ2-3; D possibly corresponds to TRBD1 (6 bases). This CDR3 spans 15 amino acids. Germline loops: CDR1 DFQATT, CDR2 SNEGSKA (reference sequence). Written as DNA, the CDR3 is TGCAGTGCTCCGGGACACCACATTATCACAGATACGCGGTATTTT. This codes for CSAPGHHIITDTRYF.

This clonotype was observed a few times. The chain recombines TRBV25-1 with TRBJ1-1; D is unclear. Trimming took off 5 bases at V and 5 bases at J, with 12 bases between the two ends. The germline CDR1 and CDR2 sequences are MGHDK and SYGVNS. The CDR3 is 13 amino acids. Here the CDR3 reads CASSRQAGTEAFF. In nucleotides, the CDR3 is TGTGCCAGCAGTCGCCAGGCGGGTACTGAAGCTTTCTTT.

This clonotype was seen many times. The chain recombines TRBV20-1 with TRBJ2-7; the D is unclear. Germline V gene lookup returns CDR1 DFQATT and CDR2 SNEGSKA (reference sequence). The V gene lost 6 bases and the J gene lost 1 base, with 13 bases spanning the gap. The CDR3 spans 13 residues. This CDR3 is CSASSEVSYEQYF. As DNA, the CDR3 is TGCAGTGCATCGAGCGAGGTATCCTACGAGCAGTACTTC.

This clonotype was picked up many times. The gene calls are TRBV27 and TRBJ2-3, with 11 positions matching TRBD2. Germline V gene data show CDR1 as MNHEY and CDR2 as SMNVEV (reference sequence). This CDR3 contains 20 residues. V was pared by 7 bases and J by 1 base, with 19 bases of the junction left unmatched. The CDR3 loop reads CASTSHRALAGAPRTDTQYF. CDR3 sequence (DNA): TGTGCCAGCACCTCCCACCGGGCACTAGCGGGAGCCCCCCGCACAGATACGCAGTATTTT.

This clonotype was seen many times. The CDR3 bases are TGTGCCAGCTCACAGGGACAGGGGGGAGATACGCAGTATTTT. Its protein product is CASSQGQGGDTQYF. The chain is built from TRBV18 and TRBJ2-3; 11 bases map to TRBD1. V shed 4 bases, J shed 5 bases, and the junction held 2 bases outside the gene matches. Germline loops: CDR1 KGHSH, CDR2 LQKENI. The CDR3 is made up of 14 amino acids.

As regards this clonotype: A read error is possible here, since a much larger clone lies one base away. The chain joins TRBV7-2 to TRBJ1-2; tentative D call: TRBD1 (5 bases). This CDR3 has 15 residues. The ends were cut back, 0 bases at V and 3 bases at J, with 11 bases in the middle. From germline, CDR1 is SGHTA and CDR2 FQGNSA. CDR3 sequence: CASSLAGVGDYGYTF. For the CDR3, the DNA is TGTGCCAGCAGCTTAGCGGGGGTTGGGGACTATGGCTACACCTTC. Full variable domain (remainder filled in from reference TRBV7-2 and TRBJ1-2): GAGVSQSPSNKVTEKGKDVELRCDPISGHTALYWYRQSLGQGLEFLIYFQGNSAPDKSGLPSDRFSAERTGGSVSTLTIQRTQQEDSAVYLCASSLAGVGDYGYTFGSGTRLTVV.

CDR3 sequence: CASSVTGDLGLSGANVLTF. In nucleotides, the CDR3 is TGTGCCAGCAGCGTAACGGGTGACCTGGGGCTCTCTGGGGCCAACGTCCTGACTTTC. The chain combines TRBV9 with TRBJ2-6, with D tentatively TRBD1 (5 bases). CDR3 length: 19 amino acids. V dropped 1 base and J dropped 0 bases, with 17 bases sitting between them. CDR1 and CDR2 from the germline V gene are SGDLS and YYNGEE.

The sample holds many counts of this clonotype. The V call is TRBV12-3 or TRBV12-4, the J call TRBJ2-7; 8 bases fit TRBD1. The CDR3 runs to 15 residues. V lost 4 bases, J lost 5 bases, and 10 bases stayed unmatched. CDR3 protein: CASSSLRDRIHEQYF. CDR3 nucleotides: TGTGCCAGCAGTTCACTCCGGGACAGGATCCACGAGCAGTACTTC.

This clonotype has just a few counts. J is TRBJ1-2 and V is TRBV18; possible D gene TRBD1, 5 bases. This CDR3 spans 14 amino acids. Trimming removed 3 bases from V and 8 bases from J, with 16 bases in between. Germline V gene data show CDR1 as KGHSH and CDR2 as LQKENI. The CDR3: CASSPGPGAGGYTF. The CDR3 bases are TGTGCCAGCTCACCGGGCCCCGGGGCAGGAGGCTACACCTTC. Full variable domain (outside the CDR3, taken from reference TRBV18 and TRBJ1-2): NAGVMQNPRHLVRRRGQEARLRCSPMKGHSHVYWYRQLPEEGLKFMVYLQKENIIDESGMPKERFSAEFPKEGPSILRIQQVVRGDSAAYFCASSPGPGAGGYTFGSGTRLTVV.

This chain connects TRBV5-1 to TRBJ2-5; 8 bases agree with TRBD1. Germline trimming cut 1 base from V and 13 bases from J; bases unmatched to any gene: 12. Germline loops: CDR1 SGHRS, CDR2 YFSETQ. CDR3 size: 14 residues. Written as DNA, the CDR3 is TGCGCCAGCAGCTTGCCCGCTACCGGGACAGGACTGTACTTC. It yields the protein CASSLPATGTGLYF.

This clonotype was seen ten or more times. The chain carries TRBV7-2 and TRBJ1-1; D is unresolved. From germline, CDR1 is SGHTA and CDR2 FQGNSA. The CDR3 consists of 13 residues. V dropped 2 bases and J dropped 6 bases, with 10 bases sitting between them. CDR3 in amino acids: CASSLPVEPEAFF. The CDR3 bases are TGTGCCAGCAGCTTACCGGTGGAGCCTGAAGCTTTCTTT.

Points on this clonotype: Possible read error: a much larger clone is one base away. The chain uses TRBV6-1 and TRBJ1-4; TRBD1 aligns across 11 bases. The CDR3 length is 15 residues. Germline V gene data show CDR1 as MNHNS and CDR2 as SASEGT. The V segment lost 7 bases and the J segment 10 bases; nucleotides outside the gene matches: 11. The DNA for the CDR3 is TGTGCCAGCAAAGATATTGGACAGGGGGCAGGAAAACTGTTTTTT. As protein: CASKDIGQGAGKLFF.

This clonotype was picked up many times. The chain couples TRBV18 to TRBJ2-1; 12 positions agree with TRBD2. The length of the CDR3 is 15 residues. Germline lookup yields CDR1 KGHSH and CDR2 LQKENI. The V segment lost 6 bases and the J segment 7 bases; nucleotides outside the gene matches: 7. CDR3 sequence: CASSPSGRAENEQFF. CDR3 in DNA: TGTGCCAGCTCCCCTAGCGGGAGGGCCGAAAATGAGCAGTTCTTC.

This clonotype was observed many times. This sequence joins TRBV4-2 and TRBJ2-1, with a weak D call TRBD2 (5 bases). The germline CDR1 and CDR2 sequences are LGHNA and YNFKEQ. This CDR3 is 15 amino acids long. Between the trimmed V and J ends, which lost 1 base and 8 bases, there was a span of 15 bases. CDR3 sequence: CASSQAERRIDEQFF. DNA of the CDR3: TGTGCCAGCAGCCAAGCAGAGAGGAGGATCGATGAGCAGTTCTTC.